A single sample gave rise to the 2 T cell receptor beta chains below, sequenced in a study of patients and donors after allogeneic stem cell transplantation. From the RT-PCR reads, TCRdb called clonotypes with MiXCR, one entry per CDR3 protein. Among 200,000 to 250,000 distinct CDR3 sequences listed, 35% to 45% were seen once. The sample consisted of blood, either unsorted or a sorted T cell fraction (not recorded which). Receptors were obtained from a human donor who was either an allogeneic HSCT recipient or a stem cell or donor lymphocyte infusion donor (not recorded which). It is not recorded whose cells these are; they may come from a transplant donor.

The chain carries TRBV9 and TRBJ1-1; no clear D. The germline V and J ends were trimmed by 3 bases and 0 bases, with 9 bases remaining between them. The length of the CDR3 is 14 residues. Germline loops: CDR1 SGDLS, CDR2 YYNGEE. The CDR3 loop reads CASSAGTVNTEAFF. CDR3 in DNA: TGTGCCAGCAGCGCAGGAACAGTGAACACTGAAGCTTTCTTT.

The chain has TRBV27 and TRBJ2-3; D assignment may be TRBD1 or TRBD2 (5 bases each). Germline CDR1 is MNHEY and CDR2 is SMNVEV (reference sequence). Trimming cost V 10 bases and J 1 base, with 18 bases left between them. The CDR3 runs to 15 residues. CDR3 residues: CATAEEGTGTDTQYF. DNA for the CDR3: TGTGCCACCGCGGAAGAGGGGACCGGCACAGATACGCAGTATTTT.